Listed below are T cell receptor beta chains from one sample, sequenced in a study of cytomegalovirus exposure and HLA in healthy donors. Some clones are missing from TCRdb's copy, which holds only in-frame ones; the method was immunoSEQ multiplex PCR. The table records about 120,000 clones, 75% to 80% of them present only once. The source material was PBMCs. The receptor source for this set is a woman in her twenties or thirties in good health and CMV-seropositive. CDR3s include the opening cysteine and the closing phenylalanine or tryptophan. D genes are given only for firm matches.

j_gene,d_gene,v_gene,CDR3aa
TRBJ1-2,NA,TRBV6-5,CASSYSRTLNGYTF
TRBJ1-2,NA,TRBV7-2,CASSLDGLAWDGYTF
TRBJ2-1,NA,TRBV27,CASSQLATSYNEQFF
TRBJ2-2,TRBD2,TRBV19,CASIAGSNTGELFF
TRBJ2-7,NA,TRBV9,CASSVGPGAGAYEQYF
TRBJ2-2,TRBD1,TRBV5-1,CASREGQGLNTGELFF
TRBJ1-2,NA,TRBV5-1,CASSPDTYGYTF
TRBJ2-7,TRBD2,TRBV4-1,CASSRLASGEQYF
TRBJ1-4,NA,TRBV6-1,CASSEIGRREKLFF
TRBJ1-2,TRBD1,TRBV6-6,CASRPTGAAGYGYTF
TRBJ2-2,TRBD1,TRBV10-3,CAVSRTGGGELFF
TRBJ2-7,TRBD1,TRBV6-1,CASSDRTGNEQYF
TRBJ1-5,NA,TRBV15,CATSQTVIANQPQHF
TRBJ2-2,TRBD1,TRBV2,CAGNRDRGTGELFF
TRBJ1-1,NA,TRBV28,CASINDGGWAEAFF
TRBJ2-7,NA,TRBV18,CASSPAAYEQYF
TRBJ2-7,NA,TRBV19,CASSSIAANSGEQYF
TRBJ1-3,NA,TRBV27,CASSLGSGDTIYF
TRBJ1-6,NA,TRBV28,CASSLGGARGSPLHF
TRBJ1-5,NA,TRBV4-1,CASSPPGDQPQHF
TRBJ1-3,NA,TRBV18,CASSPPAGNTIYF
TRBJ2-1,NA,TRBV19,CASSFGTLNEQFF